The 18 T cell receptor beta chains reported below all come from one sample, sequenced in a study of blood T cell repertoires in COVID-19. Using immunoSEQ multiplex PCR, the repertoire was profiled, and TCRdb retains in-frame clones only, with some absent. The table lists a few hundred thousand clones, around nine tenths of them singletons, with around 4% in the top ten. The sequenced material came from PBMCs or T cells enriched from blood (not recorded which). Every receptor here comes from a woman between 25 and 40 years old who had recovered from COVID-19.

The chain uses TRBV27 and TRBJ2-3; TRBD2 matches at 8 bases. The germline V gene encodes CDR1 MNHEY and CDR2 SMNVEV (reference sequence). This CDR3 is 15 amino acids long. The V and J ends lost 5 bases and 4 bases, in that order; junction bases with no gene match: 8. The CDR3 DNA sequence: TGTGCCAGCAGTAACGAACGGGGGGGGGCAGATACGCAGTATTTT. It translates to CASSNERGGADTQYF.

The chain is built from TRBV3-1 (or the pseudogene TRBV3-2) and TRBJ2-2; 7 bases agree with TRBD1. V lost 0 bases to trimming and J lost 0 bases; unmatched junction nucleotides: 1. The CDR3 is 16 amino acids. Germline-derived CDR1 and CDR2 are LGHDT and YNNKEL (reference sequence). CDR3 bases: TGTGCCAGCAGCCAAGACAGGGGGACGAACACCGGGGAGCTGTTTTTT. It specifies CASSQDRGTNTGELFF.

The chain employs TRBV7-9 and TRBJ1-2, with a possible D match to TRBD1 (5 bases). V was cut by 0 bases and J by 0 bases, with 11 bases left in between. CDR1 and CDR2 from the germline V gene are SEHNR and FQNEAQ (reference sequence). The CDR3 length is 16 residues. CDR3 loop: CASSLAGTEANYGYTF. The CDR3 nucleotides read TGTGCCAGCAGCTTAGCGGGGACTGAGGCTAACTATGGCTACACCTTC.

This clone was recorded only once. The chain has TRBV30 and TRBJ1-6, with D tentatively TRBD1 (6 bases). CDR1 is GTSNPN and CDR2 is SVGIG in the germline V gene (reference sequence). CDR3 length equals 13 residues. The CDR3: CAGGATNNSPLHF. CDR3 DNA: TGTGCAGGGGGGGCCACGAATAATTCACCCCTCCACTTT.

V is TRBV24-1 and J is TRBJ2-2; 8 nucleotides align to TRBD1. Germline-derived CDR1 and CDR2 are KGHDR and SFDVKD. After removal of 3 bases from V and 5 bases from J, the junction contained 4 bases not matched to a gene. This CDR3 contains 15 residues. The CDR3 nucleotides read TGTGCCACCAGTGATACGGACAGGGCTACCGGGGAGCTGTTTTTT. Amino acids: CATSDTDRATGELFF.

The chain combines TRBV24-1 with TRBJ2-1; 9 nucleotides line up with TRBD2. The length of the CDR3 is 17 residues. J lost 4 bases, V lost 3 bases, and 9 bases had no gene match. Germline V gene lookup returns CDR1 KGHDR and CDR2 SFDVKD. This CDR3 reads CATSDRAAGGPYNEQFF. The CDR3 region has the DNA TGTGCCACCAGTGATCGGGCGGCGGGAGGGCCGTACAATGAGCAGTTCTTC.

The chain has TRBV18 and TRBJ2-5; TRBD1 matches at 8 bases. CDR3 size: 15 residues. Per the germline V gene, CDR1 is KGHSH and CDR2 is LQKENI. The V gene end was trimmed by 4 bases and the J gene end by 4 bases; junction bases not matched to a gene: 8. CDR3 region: CASSRGQGRGETQYF. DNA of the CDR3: TGTGCCAGCTCACGAGGACAGGGAAGGGGAGAGACCCAGTACTTC.

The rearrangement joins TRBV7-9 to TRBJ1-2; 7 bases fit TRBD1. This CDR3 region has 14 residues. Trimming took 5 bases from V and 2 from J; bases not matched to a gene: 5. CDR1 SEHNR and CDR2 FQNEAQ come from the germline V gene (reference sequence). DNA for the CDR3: TGTGCCAGCAGCCCGCCGGGACAGAACTATGGCTACACCTTC. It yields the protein CASSPPGQNYGYTF.

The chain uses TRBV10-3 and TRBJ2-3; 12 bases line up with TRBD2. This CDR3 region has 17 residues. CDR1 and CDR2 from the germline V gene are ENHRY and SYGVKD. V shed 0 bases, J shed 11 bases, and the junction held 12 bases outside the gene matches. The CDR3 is CAISESRTSGRMEGQYF. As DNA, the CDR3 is TGTGCCATCAGTGAGTCCCGAACTAGCGGGAGGATGGAGGGGCAGTATTTT.

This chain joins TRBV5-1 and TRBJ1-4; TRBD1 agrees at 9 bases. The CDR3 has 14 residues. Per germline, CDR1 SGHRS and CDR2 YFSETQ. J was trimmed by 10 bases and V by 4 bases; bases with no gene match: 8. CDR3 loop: CASSQGQGAGKLFF. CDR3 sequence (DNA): TGCGCCAGCAGCCAGGGACAGGGCGCGGGAAAACTGTTTTTT.

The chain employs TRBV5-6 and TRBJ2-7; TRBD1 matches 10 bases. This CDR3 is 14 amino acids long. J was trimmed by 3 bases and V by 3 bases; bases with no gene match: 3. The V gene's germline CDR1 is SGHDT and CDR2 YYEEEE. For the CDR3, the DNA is TGTGCCAGCAGCTCTCGGACAGGGGGCTACGAGCAGTACTTC. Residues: CASSSRTGGYEQYF.

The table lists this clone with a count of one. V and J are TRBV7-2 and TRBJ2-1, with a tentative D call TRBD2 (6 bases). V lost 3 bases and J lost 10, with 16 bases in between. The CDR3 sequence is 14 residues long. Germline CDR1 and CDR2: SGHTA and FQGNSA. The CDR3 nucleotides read TGTGCCAGCAGCTTGGGGGGTAGGCCGTGGGAGCAGTTCTTC. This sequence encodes CASSLGGRPWEQFF.

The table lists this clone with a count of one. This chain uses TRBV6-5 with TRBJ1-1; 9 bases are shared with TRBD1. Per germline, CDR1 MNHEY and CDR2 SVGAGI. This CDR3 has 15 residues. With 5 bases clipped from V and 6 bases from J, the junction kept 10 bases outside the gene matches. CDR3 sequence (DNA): TGTGCCAGCAGTATATCCGGGACAGGGTCCCCTGAAGCTTTCTTT. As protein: CASSISGTGSPEAFF.

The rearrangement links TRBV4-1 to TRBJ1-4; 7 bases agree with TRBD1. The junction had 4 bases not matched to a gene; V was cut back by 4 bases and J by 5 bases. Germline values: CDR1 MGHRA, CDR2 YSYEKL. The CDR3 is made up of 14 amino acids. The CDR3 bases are TGCGCCAGCAGCCCGACAGGGACAAATGAAAAACTGTTTTTT. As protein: CASSPTGTNEKLFF.

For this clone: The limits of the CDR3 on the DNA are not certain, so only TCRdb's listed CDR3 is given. This chain's CDR3 is CSASIVGGGAGF. J is TRBJ1-2 and V is TRBV20-1. The CDR3 is made up of 12 amino acids, end residues included. CDR1 DFQATT and CDR2 SNEGSKA come from the germline V gene (reference sequence).

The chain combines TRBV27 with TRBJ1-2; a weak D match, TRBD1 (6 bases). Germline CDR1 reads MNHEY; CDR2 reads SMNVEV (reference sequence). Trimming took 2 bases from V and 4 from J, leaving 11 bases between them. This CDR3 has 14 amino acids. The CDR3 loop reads CASSLRGAGYGYTF. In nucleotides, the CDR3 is TGTGCCAGCAGTTTACGGGGGGCTGGCTATGGCTACACCTTC.

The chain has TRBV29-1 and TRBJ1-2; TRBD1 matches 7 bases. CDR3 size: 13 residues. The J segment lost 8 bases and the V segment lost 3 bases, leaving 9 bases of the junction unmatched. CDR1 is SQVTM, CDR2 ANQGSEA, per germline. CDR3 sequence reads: CSVDGQAVQGYTF. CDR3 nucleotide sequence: TGCAGCGTTGATGGACAGGCGGTGCAAGGCTACACCTTC.

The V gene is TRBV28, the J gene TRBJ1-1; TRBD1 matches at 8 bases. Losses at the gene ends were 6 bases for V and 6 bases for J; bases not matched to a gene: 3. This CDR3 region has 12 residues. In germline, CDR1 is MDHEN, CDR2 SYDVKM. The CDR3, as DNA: TGTGCCAGCAGCCAGGGGGCGGCTGAAGCTTTCTTT. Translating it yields CASSQGAAEAFF.